This TCR beta chain came from a study of tissue T cells after allogeneic stem cell transplantation. Study in general: Of the grafts for graft-versus-host disease patients, several were unmodified and three CD34-selected.

Data came from immunoSEQ multiplex PCR; TCRdb stores just in-frame clones and leaves some out. The data show 2,500 to 3,000 clones, with 60% to 70% seen just once and 22% held by the top ten. The germline V and J ends were trimmed by 0 bases and 2 bases, with 5 bases remaining between them. This CDR3 is 14 amino acids long. CDR1 LGHNA and CDR2 YNFKEQ come from the germline V gene. Adult allogeneic hematopoietic cell transplant recipients with steroid-refractory graft-versus-host disease were prospectively enrolled for research autopsy. The chain combines TRBV4-2 with TRBJ1-3; TRBD1 is a possible D gene (5 bases). Sequencing was performed on duodenal tissue, taken at autopsy. This TCR was recovered from an older male patient with steroid-refractory graft-versus-host disease after an allogeneic stem cell transplant. Some T cells may have originated in the graft donor. The CDR3 DNA is TGTGCCAGCAGCCAAGAGACAGCTGGAAACACCATATATTTT. Its translation is CASSQETAGNTIYF.